The 14 T cell receptor beta chains below were found in one sample sequenced in a study of cytomegalovirus exposure and HLA in healthy donors. This PCR relied on a set of 60 Vbeta primers and 13 Jbeta primers. The method was immunoSEQ multiplex PCR; TCRdb's version includes in-frame clones alone and lacks a portion of them. Of 150,000 to 200,000 clones listed, 9.5% to 15% are singletons. The sample comprised PBMCs. These receptors were obtained from a man aged 45-65 years in good health and CMV-seropositive.

The J gene is TRBJ1-4, the V gene TRBV27, with D tentatively TRBD1 (5 bases). CDR1 is MNHEY, CDR2 SMNVEV, per germline (reference sequence). CDR3 length: 14 residues. Trimming shortened V by 5 bases and J by 8 bases, and 15 bases separated the two germline ends. The CDR3: CASSPSREDEKLFF. DNA of the CDR3: TGTGCCAGCAGTCCTAGCAGGGAGGACGAAAAACTGTTTTTT.

This clone was picked up a small number of times. The J gene is TRBJ1-1, the V gene TRBV5-4; D might be TRBD1 (6 bases). The length of the CDR3 is 15 residues. Trimming removed 0 bases from V and 2 bases from J, with 11 bases in between. Germline V gene sequence: CDR1 SGHNT, CDR2 YYREEE (reference sequence). This chain's CDR3 is CASSLVGRGNTEAFF. CDR3 nucleotides: TGTGCCAGCAGCTTGGTGGGCAGGGGTAACACTGAAGCTTTCTTT.

The V and J genes are TRBV6-5 and TRBJ2-7, with D possibly matching TRBD1 (6 bases). The CDR3 spans 14 residues. CDR1 is MNHEY, CDR2 SVGAGI, per germline. The V gene lost 5 bases and the J gene lost 4 bases, with 15 bases spanning the gap. The CDR3 nucleotides are TGTGCCAGCAGTAAACTTACAGGGATGTACGAGCAGTACTTC. As protein: CASSKLTGMYEQYF.

This clone was seen only a few times. The rearrangement uses TRBV7-9 and TRBJ1-2, with D hard to call. The CDR3 spans 14 residues. Germline CDR1 SEHNR, CDR2 FQNEAQ (reference sequence). V was shortened by 1 base and J by 6 bases, with 12 bases between the two germline ends. The CDR3 region has the DNA TGTGCCAGCAGCTTAGGGGGAGGGTTCGATGGCTACACCTTC. Residues: CASSLGGGFDGYTF.

The chain employs TRBV11-3 and TRBJ2-5; D is uncertain. The CDR3 spans 14 residues. Germline CDR1 reads SGHNT; CDR2 reads YENEEA. V gave up 5 bases and J gave up 1 base, with 11 bases separating them. The CDR3 sequence is CASSPLEFQETQYF. DNA of the CDR3: TGTGCCAGCAGCCCCCTGGAGTTCCAAGAGACCCAGTACTTC.

A few counts support this clone. The genes are TRBV5-1 and TRBJ1-6; 7 positions match TRBD1. Germline CDR1 reads SGHRS; CDR2 reads YFSETQ. The CDR3 totals 15 residues. Trimming at V came to 3 bases and at J to 9 bases, leaving 9 bases not matched to a gene. The CDR3 here is CASSSQTGRGSPLHF. CDR3 coding DNA: TGCGCCAGCAGCTCCCAGACAGGGCGAGGTTCACCCCTCCACTTT.

V usage is TRBV5-1 and J usage is TRBJ2-3; maybe TRBD2 (5 bases). The germline V and J ends were trimmed by 3 bases and 4 bases, with 18 bases remaining between them. CDR3 length: 16 residues. The germline V gene encodes CDR1 SGHRS and CDR2 YFSETQ. The CDR3 protein is CASSSRAGKVADTQYF. CDR3 sequence (DNA): TGCGCCAGCAGCTCCCGCGCGGGTAAAGTAGCAGATACGCAGTATTTT.

This chain links TRBV11-2 with TRBJ1-1; D gene ambiguous. Trimming removed 0 bases from V and 7 bases from J, with 6 bases in between. This CDR3 contains 12 residues. Germline assignment: CDR1 SGHAT and CDR2 FQNNGV. Here the CDR3 DNA reads TGTGCCAGCAGCTTAGAGGGAGGTGAAGCTTTCTTT. Translation gives CASSLEGGEAFF.

V and J are TRBV6-5 and TRBJ2-6, with a weak D call TRBD1 (5 bases). V gave up 4 bases and J gave up 0 bases, with 10 bases separating them. CDR3 length: 16 residues. CDR1 MNHEY and CDR2 SVGAGI come from the germline V gene. The CDR3 spells CASSFNRNSGANVLTF. The CDR3 region has the DNA TGTGCCAGCAGTTTTAACAGGAACTCTGGGGCCAACGTCCTGACTTTC.

The V gene is TRBV6-5, the J gene TRBJ2-7; TRBD1 aligns across 7 bases. Germline lookup yields CDR1 MNHEY and CDR2 SVGAGI. This CDR3 is built from 14 residues. Germline trimming cut 4 bases from V and 0 bases from J; bases unmatched to any gene: 3. The CDR3 region is CASSLTGRSYEQYF. The CDR3 DNA follows: TGTGCCAGCAGTTTGACAGGGCGCTCCTACGAGCAGTACTTC.

This clone was seen more than once but under ten times. The genes are TRBV7-8 and TRBJ2-5; D is possibly TRBD1 (6 bases). The V end was cut by 3 bases, the J end by 2 bases, with 10 bases between. CDR1 and CDR2 from the germline V gene are SGHVS and FQNEAQ. The length of the CDR3 is 14 residues. The CDR3: CASSFYRDQETQYF. As DNA, the CDR3 is TGTGCCAGCAGCTTCTACAGGGATCAAGAGACCCAGTACTTC.

V and J are TRBV10-3 and TRBJ1-5; a possible D gene is TRBD1 (6 bases). Per the germline V gene, CDR1 is ENHRY and CDR2 is SYGVKD. This CDR3 has 13 residues. Trimming cost V 7 bases and J 3 bases, with 10 bases left between them. The CDR3 loop reads CAIKQGFNQPQHF. The CDR3 nucleotides read TGTGCCATCAAGCAGGGGTTCAATCAGCCCCAGCATTTT.

This chain joins TRBV7-2 and TRBJ1-5, with 9 bases matching TRBD1. Losses at the gene ends were 5 bases for V and 6 bases for J; bases not matched to a gene: 8. The CDR3 has 15 residues. The germline CDR1 and CDR2 sequences are SGHTA and FQGNSA. DNA of the CDR3: TGTGCCAGCAGCGCCCGACAGGGGGTACTTCAGCCCCAGCATTTT. As protein: CASSARQGVLQPQHF.

This clone was counted only a few times. In nucleotides, the CDR3 is TGTGCCAGCCGAGGAGACAGGGTTTATTCACCCCTCCACTTT. This sequence encodes CASRGDRVYSPLHF. This chain links TRBV2 with TRBJ1-6, with 7 bases aligning to TRBD1. Germline-derived CDR1 and CDR2 are SNHLY and FYNNEI. V shed 8 bases and J 8 bases; nucleotides not matched to a gene: 9. The CDR3 runs 14 residues.